The clone carrying this T cell receptor beta chain appeared a few times. The antigen is not known. This entry comes from a study of identical twins. Study-wide results and limits: Diverse VJ usage suggested most zero-insertion clonotypes were not invariant T cells. Cord blood's abundant beta clonotypes had fewer insertions, unlike memory repertoires. Out-of-frame beta sequences exhibited a weaker degree of excess twin sharing.

Germline CDR1 is DFQATT and CDR2 is SNEGSKA (reference sequence). CDR3 length equals 16 residues. Trimming shortened V by 6 bases and J by 4 bases, and 22 bases separated the two germline ends. A universal primer site came from template switching; cDNA carried unique molecular identifiers. TCRdb re-derived calls from the 5' RACE reads in MiXCR, one entry per CDR3 protein. The sample records about 500,000 distinct CDR3 sequences, over 11% being singletons. The same data also went into a second study, on yellow fever vaccine responses in identical twins.

The sequence derives from a young woman in good health. The sample consisted of CD4+ T cells sorted from blood. The rearrangement joins TRBV20-1 to TRBJ1-5; D is possibly TRBD1 (5 bases). CDR3 loop: CSAPVPSGMKNQPQHF. The CDR3 nucleotides read TGCAGTGCGCCCGTCCCGTCAGGGATGAAGAATCAGCCCCAGCATTTT.